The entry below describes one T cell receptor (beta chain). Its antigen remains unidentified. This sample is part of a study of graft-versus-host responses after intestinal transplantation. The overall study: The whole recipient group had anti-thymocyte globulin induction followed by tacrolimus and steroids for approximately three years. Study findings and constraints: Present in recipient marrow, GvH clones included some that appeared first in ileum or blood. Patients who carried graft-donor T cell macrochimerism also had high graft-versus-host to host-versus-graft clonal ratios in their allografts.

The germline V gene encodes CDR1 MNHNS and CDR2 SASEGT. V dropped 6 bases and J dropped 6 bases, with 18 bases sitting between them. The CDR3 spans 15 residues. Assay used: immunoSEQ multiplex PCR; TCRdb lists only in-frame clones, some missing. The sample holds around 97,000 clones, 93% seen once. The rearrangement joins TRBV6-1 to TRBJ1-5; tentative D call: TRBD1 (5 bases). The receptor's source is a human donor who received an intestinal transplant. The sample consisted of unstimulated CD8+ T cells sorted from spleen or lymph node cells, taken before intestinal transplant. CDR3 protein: CASSSRQQAGQPQHF. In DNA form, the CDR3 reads TGTGCCAGCAGCAGCCGACAGCAAGCAGGTCAGCCCCAGCATTTT.